This record concerns one TCR beta chain sequence. Its antigen is currently not known. Base qualities are missing; no much larger clone stands one base away. The immunoSEQ Assay, a bias-controlled multiplex PCR, was used to amplify TCRbeta CDR3 regions from genomic DNA. In the paper's pipeline: The number of nucleated cells in each sample was estimated by amplification of reference gene primers within the assay. Sequence reads were collapsed and filtered to measure the absolute abundance of every unique TCRbeta CDR3 rearrangement. For each sample, productive Simpson clonality was calculated as the square root of Simpson's diversity index across productive rearrangements. Held by TCRdb, this immuneACCESS table contains in-frame sequences only and omits some clones. Under half of the omission traces to an unresolved V gene where checked; the cause of the rest is unknown. The V and J calls and clone size were taken over from that table, and D and trimming were inferred from the DNA. The table for this sample lists about 120,000 clones; more than 80% of them were counted only once. The ten largest clones take up 8.1% of the sample.

V and J are truncated by 0 bases and 5 bases respectively, leaving an intervening sequence of 11 bases. The germline V gene (reference sequence) specifies WNHNN as CDR1 and SYGVQD as CDR2. The CDR3 has 15 amino acids, counting the end cysteine and phenylalanine. Only the CDR3 DNA is retained, 45 bases long and in frame from the first base. Collaborating institutions collected whole blood in K2EDTA tubes following their own protocols. For TCRbeta analysis, collaborator samples were shipped as frozen whole blood, as isolated PBMCs, or as DNA extracted from either sample type. This specimen comes from a study of blood T cell repertoires in COVID-19 (dated by TCRdb to about 2020). In terms of the full investigation: Samples from collaborators originated in the United States, Italy and Spain and spanned both the acute and convalescent phases of COVID-19. The dataset comprised deeply sampled blood TCRbeta repertoires from subjects exposed to, actively infected with, or recovered from COVID-19. The repertoires were released in a freely available public database meant as a resource for research on the immune response to SARS-CoV-2. The prospective study material was composed of cDNA or gDNA derived from T cells, B-cell-depleted T cells, or PBMCs. The sample metadata nearly always contained a de-identified subject ID, COVID-19 status, age in years and sex. Where available, HLA class I and class II types were taken from metadata supplied by the sample provider and were not determined by assay-based typing. Samples were obtained from the ongoing ImmuneRACE study (first 160 participants) and from 1,254 subjects provided by 6 global collaborators.

Overall results and qualifications from the work: Clinical and demographic metadata were provided uncurated, with the amount varying by source and participant.

This clonotype was sampled from a woman aged 40-49 years with acute or convalescent COVID-19. The source material was peripheral blood. Here the chain combines TRBV10-1 and TRBJ1-5; the D region possibly corresponds to TRBD1 (6 bases align). The CDR3 has the sequence CASSESRRGDQPQHF. The DNA is as follows: TGCGCCAGCAGTGAGTCCCGCAGGGGAGATCAGCCCCAGCATTTT.